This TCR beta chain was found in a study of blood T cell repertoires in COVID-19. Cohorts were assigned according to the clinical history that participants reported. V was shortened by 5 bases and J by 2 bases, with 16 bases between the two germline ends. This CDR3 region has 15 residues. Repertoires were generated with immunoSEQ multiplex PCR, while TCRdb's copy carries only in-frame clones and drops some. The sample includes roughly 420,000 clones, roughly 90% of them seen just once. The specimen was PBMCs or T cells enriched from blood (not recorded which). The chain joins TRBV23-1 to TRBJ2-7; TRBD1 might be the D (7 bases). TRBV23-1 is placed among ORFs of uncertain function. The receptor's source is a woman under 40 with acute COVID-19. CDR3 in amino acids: CASSVRQGGPYEQYF. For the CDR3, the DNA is TGCGCCAGCAGTGTTCGGCAGGGGGGCCCCTACGAGCAGTACTTC.